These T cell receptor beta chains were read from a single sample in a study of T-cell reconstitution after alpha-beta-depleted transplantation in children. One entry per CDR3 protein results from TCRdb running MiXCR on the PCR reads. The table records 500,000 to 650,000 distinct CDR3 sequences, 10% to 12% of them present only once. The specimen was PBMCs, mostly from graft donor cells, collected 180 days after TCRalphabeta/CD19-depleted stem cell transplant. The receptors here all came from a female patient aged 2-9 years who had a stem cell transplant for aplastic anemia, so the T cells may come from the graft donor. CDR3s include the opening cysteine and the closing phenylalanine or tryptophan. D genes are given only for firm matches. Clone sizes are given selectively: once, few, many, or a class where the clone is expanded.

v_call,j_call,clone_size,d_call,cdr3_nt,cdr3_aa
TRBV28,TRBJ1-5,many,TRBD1,TGTGCCAGCAGTTTTTTCCGGGACAGGGATAGCAATCAGCCCCAGCATTTT,CASSFFRDRDSNQPQHF
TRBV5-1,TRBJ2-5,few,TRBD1,TGCGCCAGCAGCACCGGACAGGAAGGGACCCAGTACTTC,CASSTGQEGTQYF
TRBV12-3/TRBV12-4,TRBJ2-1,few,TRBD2,TGTGCCAGCGGATTAGCGGGCCACAATGAGCAGTTCTTC,CASGLAGHNEQFF
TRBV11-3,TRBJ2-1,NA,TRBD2,TGTGCCAGCAACTCATACCCGGGGAGGACTAGCGGGAGAGGGCCGGTCAATGAGCAGTTCTTC,CASNSYPGRTSGRGPVNEQFF
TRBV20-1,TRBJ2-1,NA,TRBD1,TGCAGTGCCTTTAGGCAGGGGGCCTACTACAATGAGCAGTTCTTC,CSAFRQGAYYNEQFF
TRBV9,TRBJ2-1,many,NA,TGTGCCAGCAGCGTAGGGCGGATTTCGGGAGAGCAGTTCTTC,CASSVGRISGEQFF
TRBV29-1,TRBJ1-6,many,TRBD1,TGCAGCGCCCAACAGGGGAGCGGATCACCCCTCCACTTT,CSAQQGSGSPLHF
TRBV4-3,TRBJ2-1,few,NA,TGCGCCAGCAGCCATCCGAACAATGAGCAGTTCTTC,CASSHPNNEQFF
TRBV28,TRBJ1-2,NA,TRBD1,TGTGCCAGCAGTTTGGGGACAGGGGCCAATGGCTACACCTTC,CASSLGTGANGYTF
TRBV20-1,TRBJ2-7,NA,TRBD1,TGCAGTGCTAGCCTAAGGGACAGGGGCTACGAGCAGTACTTC,CSASLRDRGYEQYF
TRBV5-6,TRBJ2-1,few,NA,TGTGCCAGCAGCTTTTACGGGAACTCCTACAATGAGCAGTTCTTC,CASSFYGNSYNEQFF
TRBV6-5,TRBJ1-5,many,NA,TGTGCCAGCAGTTTCAGGGCTGGAAATCAGCCCCAGCATTTT,CASSFRAGNQPQHF
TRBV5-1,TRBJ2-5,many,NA,TGCGCCAGCAGCTTGGCCTTGGCAGAAGAGACCCAGTACTTC,CASSLALAEETQYF
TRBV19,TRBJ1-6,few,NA,TGTGCCAGTAGTATTGGACAGCCGTCAAATTCACCCCTCCACTTT,CASSIGQPSNSPLHF
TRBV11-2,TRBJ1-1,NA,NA,TGTGCCAGCAGCTTATCATCGGGCAGGTCTTCAATGAACACTGAAGCTTTCTTT,CASSLSSGRSSMNTEAFF
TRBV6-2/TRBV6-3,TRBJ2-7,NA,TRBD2,TGTGCCAGCCGCCCAGTTACTAGCGGGAGGGCCTACGAGCAGTACTTC,CASRPVTSGRAYEQYF
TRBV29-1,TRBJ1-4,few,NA,TGCAGCGTTGAAGTAAAGGGCCTATTGCCTGAAAAACTGTTTTTT,CSVEVKGLLPEKLFF
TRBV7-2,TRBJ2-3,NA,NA,TGTGCCAGCAGCTTAATACCCGGGGCAGATACGCAGTATTTT,CASSLIPGADTQYF
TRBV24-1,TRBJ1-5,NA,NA,TGTGCCACCAGTGTCGGGGGGGAAGGGGTCCAGCATTTT,CATSVGGEGVQHF
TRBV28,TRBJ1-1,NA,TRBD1,TGTGCCAGCAGTTCCCACAGGGGGTTAGGAGCTTTCTTT,CASSSHRGLGAFF
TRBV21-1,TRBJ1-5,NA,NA,TGTGCCAGCAACTCCGACAGGGAGAGGGGGCAGCCCCAGCATTTT,CASNSDRERGQPQHF
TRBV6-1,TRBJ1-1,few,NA,TGTGCCAGCAGTGGTAGAGGAGGGATGAACACTGAAGCTTTCTTT,CASSGRGGMNTEAFF
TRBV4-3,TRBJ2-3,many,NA,TGCGCCAGCAGCCAAGTTGTATCAGATACGCAGTATTTT,CASSQVVSDTQYF
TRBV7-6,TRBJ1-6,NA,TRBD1,TGTGCCAGCAGCCCTCGGACAGGGGGCTATAATTCACCCCTCCACTTT,CASSPRTGGYNSPLHF
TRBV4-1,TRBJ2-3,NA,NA,TGCGCCAGCAGCCAAGTAGGGACGCTCGGCACAGATACGCAGTATTTT,CASSQVGTLGTDTQYF
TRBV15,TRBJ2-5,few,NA,TGTGCCACCAGCAGAGATGTCACTCAAGAGACCCAGTACTTC,CATSRDVTQETQYF
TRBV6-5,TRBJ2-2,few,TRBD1,TGTGCCAGCAAAACGGACAGGAGTAACACCGGGGAGCTGTTTTTT,CASKTDRSNTGELFF
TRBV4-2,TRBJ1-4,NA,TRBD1,TGTGCCAGCAGGACAGGGGGGAGTGGGGAAAAACTGTTTTTT,CASRTGGSGEKLFF
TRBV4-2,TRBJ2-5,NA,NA,TGTGCCAGCAGCCCTCTTTGGGGAGCCCTCCAAGAGACCCAGTACTTC,CASSPLWGALQETQYF
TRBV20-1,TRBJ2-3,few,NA,TGCAGTGCTAGGAGGCGGGGATTCACAGATACGCAGTATTTT,CSARRRGFTDTQYF
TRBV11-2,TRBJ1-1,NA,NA,TGTGCCAGCAGCTTACGGGCATGGGCCACTGAAGCTTTCTTT,CASSLRAWATEAFF
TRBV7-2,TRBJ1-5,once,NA,TGTGCCAGCAGCCAGCTAGGTGATAGCAATCAGCCCCAGCATTTT,CASSQLGDSNQPQHF
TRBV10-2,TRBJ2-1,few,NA,TGCGCCAGCAGTGAAAGATTCAATGAGCAGTTCTTC,CASSERFNEQFF
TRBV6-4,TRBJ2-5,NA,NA,TGTGCCAGCAGTGACCAAAGGACACGAAAGGGAGAGACCCAGTACTTC,CASSDQRTRKGETQYF
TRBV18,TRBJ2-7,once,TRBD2,TGTGCCAGCTCACCACGAGCGGTTAGCGGGAGCGGTTACGAGCAGTACTTC,CASSPRAVSGSGYEQYF
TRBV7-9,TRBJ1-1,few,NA,TGTGCCAGCAGCTTAGATGGGGGGCTGGGGTCTGAAGCTTTCTTT,CASSLDGGLGSEAFF
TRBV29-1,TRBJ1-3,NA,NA,TGCAGCGGTCTTAGAGGGGGTGTCTCTGGAAACACCATATATTTT,CSGLRGGVSGNTIYF
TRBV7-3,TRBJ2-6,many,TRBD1,TGTGCCAGCAGCTTAACGTATGTGGGACAGGGAATTTTTGGGGCCAACGTCCTGACTTTC,CASSLTYVGQGIFGANVLTF
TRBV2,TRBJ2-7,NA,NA,TGTGCCAGCAGGGCTTCGTCCTACGAGCAGTACTTC,CASRASSYEQYF
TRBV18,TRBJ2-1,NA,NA,TGTGCCAGTAAGGGGGGATTCTCCTACAATGAGCAGTTCTTC,CASKGGFSYNEQFF
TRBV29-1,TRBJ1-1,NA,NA,TGCAGCGTTGAAGACCCTGGTATCGGGAACACTGAAGCTTTCTTT,CSVEDPGIGNTEAFF
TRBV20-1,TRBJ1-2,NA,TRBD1,TGCAGTGCTAGAGATCTTTGGGACAGCCCCTCGGGCTACACCTTC,CSARDLWDSPSGYTF
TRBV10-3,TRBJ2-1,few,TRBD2,TGTGCCATCAGTGAGGGGCTAGCGGGACTCCCCTACAATGAGCAGTTCTTC,CAISEGLAGLPYNEQFF
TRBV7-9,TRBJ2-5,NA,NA,TGTGCCAGCAGCTTACCCCAAACGAGGACCCAGTACTTC,CASSLPQTRTQYF
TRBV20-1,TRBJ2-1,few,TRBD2,TGCAGTGCTAGCTCTGGGACTAGCGGGAGTCTGCATGAGCAGTTCTTC,CSASSGTSGSLHEQFF
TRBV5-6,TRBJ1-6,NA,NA,TGTGCCAGCAGCTCAGGGGCAGGGAGAGGATCACCCCTCCACTTT,CASSSGAGRGSPLHF
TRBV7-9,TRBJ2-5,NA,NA,TGTGCCAGCAGCCCCGAGGTGACTGAAGAGACCCAGTACTTC,CASSPEVTEETQYF
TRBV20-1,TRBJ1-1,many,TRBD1,TGCAGTGCTGTCCAGGGGGTTCGGGGCACTGAAGCTTTCTTT,CSAVQGVRGTEAFF
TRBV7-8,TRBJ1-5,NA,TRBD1,TGTGCCAGCAGTCGTGTCAGGGGGCGCATCGATCAGCCCCAGCATTTT,CASSRVRGRIDQPQHF
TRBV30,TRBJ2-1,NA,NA,TGTGCCTGGAGTCCAGGACTGCTCTCCTACAATGAGCAGTTCTTC,CAWSPGLLSYNEQFF
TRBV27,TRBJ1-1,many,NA,TGTGCCAGCAGTTATTCTTGGGTGAACACTGAAGCTTTCTTT,CASSYSWVNTEAFF